These T cell receptor beta chains were read from a single sample in a study of cytomegalovirus exposure and HLA in healthy donors. Using immunoSEQ multiplex PCR, the repertoire was profiled, and TCRdb retains in-frame clones only, with some absent. The sample shows approximately 70,000 clones, around 72% of them seen only once. Sequencing used PBMCs. The source of these receptors is a woman in her forties in good health and CMV-seropositive. Each CDR3 is given with its conserved first and last residue. The D gene is left open where the match is weak. Clone size is shown for a subset of rows, as once, few, many or a class of expanded clone.

CASALAGVNIQYF | TGTGCCAGTGCACTAGCGGGGGTAAACATTCAGTACTTC | - | TRBV19 | TRBD2 | TRBJ2-4
CASSLARVGQETQYF | TGTGCCAGCAGCTTGGCCAGGGTCGGACAAGAGACCCAGTACTTC | - | TRBV5-4 | - | TRBJ2-5
CASSLTSGGTGSYEQYF | TGTGCCAGCAGCTTGACTAGCGGGGGGACGGGGTCCTACGAGCAGTACTTC | few | TRBV5-5 | TRBD2 | TRBJ2-7
CASSTGQGYRINEKLFF | TGTGCCAGTAGTACGGGACAGGGATATAGGATCAATGAAAAACTGTTTTTT | - | TRBV19 | TRBD1 | TRBJ1-4
CASSVGHEAQYF | TGTGCCAGCAGCGTAGGGCACGAGGCCCAGTACTTC | - | TRBV9 | - | TRBJ2-5
CTRDYHSNSIPIDNEQFF | TGCACCAGGGACTATCACTCGAACTCCATCCCCATCGACAATGAGCAGTTCTTC | - | TRBV1 | - | TRBJ2-1
CASSLGTSGTNYNEQFF | TGTGCCAGCAGCTTGGGGACTAGCGGGACCAACTACAATGAGCAGTTCTTC | - | TRBV7-3 | TRBD2 | TRBJ2-1
CASRPDRDLYNEQFF | TGTGCCAGCAGACCCGACAGGGACCTCTACAATGAGCAGTTCTTC | few | TRBV6-5 | TRBD1 | TRBJ2-1
CASSLAPGGQNEQFF | TGTGCCAGCAGCTTAGCGCCGGGGGGGCAAAATGAGCAGTTCTTC | once | TRBV7-6 | TRBD2 | TRBJ2-1
CASSPSGGWTEAFF | TGTGCCAGCAGTCCCTCAGGAGGGTGGACTGAAGCTTTCTTT | - | TRBV27 | - | TRBJ1-1
CSVLAGAVAEQFF | TGCAGCGTCCTGGCGGGGGCTGTGGCTGAGCAGTTCTTC | - | TRBV29-1 | - | TRBJ2-1
CAISESQGQETQYF | TGTGCCATCAGTGAGTCCCAGGGTCAAGAGACCCAGTACTTC | - | TRBV10-3 | - | TRBJ2-5
CASSLGTGEDYYGYTF | TGTGCCAGCAGCTTGGGAACGGGAGAGGATTACTATGGCTACACCTTC | - | TRBV5-6 | - | TRBJ1-2
CASLPVPVREWSGRPEAFF | TGTGCCAGCCTCCCAGTACCTGTCCGGGAGTGGTCGGGGAGACCTGAAGCTTTCTTT | - | TRBV11-3 | - | TRBJ1-1
CASSITRGAFDRGRNSPLHF | TGTGCCAGCAGTATAACCCGGGGTGCATTTGACAGGGGAAGAAATTCACCCCTCCACTTT | - | TRBV27 | TRBD1 | TRBJ1-6
CASSLTGGSNEQYF | TGTGCCAGCAGCTTAACGGGAGGGTCTAACGAGCAGTACTTC | - | TRBV7-9 | TRBD2 | TRBJ2-7
CASTGQETQYF | TGTGCCAGCACGGGCCAAGAGACCCAGTACTTC | - | TRBV28 | - | TRBJ2-5
CASSPGTSVGTQYF | TGTGCCAGTAGTCCTGGGACTAGCGTGGGTACGCAGTATTTT | - | TRBV19 | TRBD2 | TRBJ2-3
CASRGQISNYGYTF | TGTGCCAGCAGGGGACAAATTTCTAACTATGGCTACACCTTC | - | TRBV2 | - | TRBJ1-2
CAINIGTDGSYEQYF | TGTGCCATCAACATCGGGACAGATGGCTCCTACGAGCAGTACTTC | - | TRBV6-5 | TRBD1 | TRBJ2-7
CTSRFRRGGEFF | TGCACCAGCAGGTTTCGGCGGGGGGGCGAGTTCTTC | once | TRBV1 | - | TRBJ2-1
CASSGGLLNEQFF | TGTGCCAGCTCAGGGGGACTCCTCAATGAGCAGTTCTTC | - | TRBV18 | - | TRBJ2-1
CASSEWEDTGELFF | TGTGCCAGCAGTGAATGGGAGGACACCGGGGAGCTGTTTTTT | - | TRBV25-1 | - | TRBJ2-2
CASSHSVPSTDTQYF | TGTGCCAGCAGCCATTCGGTACCTAGCACAGATACGCAGTATTTT | few | TRBV4-2 | - | TRBJ2-3
CASSQEWAEGTDTQYF | TGTGCCAGCAGCCAAGAATGGGCGGAGGGCACAGATACGCAGTATTTT | medium-sized | TRBV4-2 | - | TRBJ2-3
CASSPVDVTDTQYF | TGTGCCAGCAGCCCAGTTGATGTCACAGATACGCAGTATTTT | - | TRBV5-6 | - | TRBJ2-3
CASSAGLGNTIYF | TGTGCCAGCAGTGCAGGGTTGGGAAACACCATATATTTT | - | TRBV2 | - | TRBJ1-3
CASSFQGGENTEAFF | TGTGCCAGCAGCTTTCAGGGCGGGGAGAACACTGAAGCTTTCTTT | - | TRBV5-8 | - | TRBJ1-1